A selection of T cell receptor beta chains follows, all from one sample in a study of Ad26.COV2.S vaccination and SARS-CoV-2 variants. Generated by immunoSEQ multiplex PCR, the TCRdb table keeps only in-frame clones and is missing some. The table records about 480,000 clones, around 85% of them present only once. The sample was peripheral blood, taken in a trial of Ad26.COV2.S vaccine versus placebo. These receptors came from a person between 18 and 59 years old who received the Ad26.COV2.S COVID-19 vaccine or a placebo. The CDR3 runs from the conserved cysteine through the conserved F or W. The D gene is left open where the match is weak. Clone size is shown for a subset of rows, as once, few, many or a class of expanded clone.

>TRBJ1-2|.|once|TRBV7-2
CASSLMARYLDYTF
TGTGCCAGCAGCTTAATGGCCCGTTATTTGGACTACACCTTC
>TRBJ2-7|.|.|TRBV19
CASAAGRGYEQYF
TGTGCCAGTGCCGCAGGGCGAGGCTACGAGCAGTACTTC
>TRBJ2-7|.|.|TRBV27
CASSALAGETYEQYF
TGTGCCAGCAGCGCTCTAGCAGGCGAGACCTACGAGCAGTACTTC
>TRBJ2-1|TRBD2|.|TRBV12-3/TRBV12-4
CASKLAVNNEQFF
TGTGCCAGCAAACTAGCGGTCAACAATGAGCAGTTCTTC
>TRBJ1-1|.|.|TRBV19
CASRILGGTEAFF
TGTGCCAGTCGAATTCTTGGCGGCACTGAAGCTTTCTTT
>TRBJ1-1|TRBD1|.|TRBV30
CAWDRGGTEAFF
TGTGCCTGGGACAGGGGAGGCACTGAAGCTTTCTTT
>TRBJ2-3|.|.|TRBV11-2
CASSGVGGRVQYF
TGTGCCAGCAGCGGTGTGGGAGGCCGTGTGCAGTATTTT
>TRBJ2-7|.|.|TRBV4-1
CASSQGGSSYEQYF
TGCGCCAGCAGCCAGGGGGGATCCTCCTACGAGCAGTACTTC
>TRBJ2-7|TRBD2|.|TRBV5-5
CASSLSGLAGYEQYF
TGTGCCAGCAGCTTGTCTGGACTAGCGGGTTACGAGCAGTACTTC
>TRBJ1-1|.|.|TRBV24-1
CATSDPDRNTEAFF
TGTGCCACCAGTGACCCGGACAGGAACACTGAAGCTTTCTTT
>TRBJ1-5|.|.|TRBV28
CASSLNYQPQHF
TGTGCCAGCAGTTTGAACTATCAGCCCCAGCATTTT
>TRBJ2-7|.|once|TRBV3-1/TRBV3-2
CASSQGPASYEQYF
TGTGCCAGCAGCCAAGGTCCAGCCTCCTACGAGCAGTACTTC
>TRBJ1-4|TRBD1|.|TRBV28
CASSFPGTGSEKLFF
TGTGCCAGCAGTTTCCCAGGGACAGGGTCGGAAAAACTGTTTTTT
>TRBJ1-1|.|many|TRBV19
CARKSAGTEAFF
TGTGCCAGGAAATCGGCGGGGACTGAAGCTTTCTTT
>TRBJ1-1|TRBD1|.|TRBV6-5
CASEGAMNTEAFF
TGTGCCAGCGAGGGGGCGATGAACACTGAAGCTTTCTTT
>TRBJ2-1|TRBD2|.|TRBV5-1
CASSSDTSGVNEQFF
TGCGCCAGCAGCTCTGACACTAGCGGGGTCAATGAGCAGTTCTTC
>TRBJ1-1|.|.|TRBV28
CASRPTGTNTEAFF
TGTGCCAGCAGACCGACGGGGACTAACACTGAAGCTTTCTTT
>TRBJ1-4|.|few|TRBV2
CASNLATNEKLFF
TGTGCCAGCAATCTGGCAACTAATGAAAAACTGTTTTTT
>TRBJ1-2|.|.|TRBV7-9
CASSPLTGAGYTF
TGTGCCAGCAGCCCCTTAACGGGGGCTGGCTACACCTTC
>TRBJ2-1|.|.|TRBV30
CAWSRTGLHEQFF
TGTGCCTGGAGCCGGACTGGCCTCCATGAGCAGTTCTTC
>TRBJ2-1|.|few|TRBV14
CASSQDLPSANNEQFF
TGTGCCAGCAGCCAAGATCTGCCTAGCGCAAACAATGAGCAGTTCTTC
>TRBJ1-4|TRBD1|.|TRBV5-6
CASSPGGTGGKKLFF
TGTGCCAGCAGCCCTGGCGGGACAGGCGGAAAGAAACTGTTTTTT
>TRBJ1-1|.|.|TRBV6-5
CASSYSGPGDHFEAFF
TGTGCCAGCAGTTACTCGGGCCCGGGAGACCATTTTGAAGCTTTCTTT
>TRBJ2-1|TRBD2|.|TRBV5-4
CASSFGTSGRFREQFF
TGTGCCAGCAGCTTCGGGACTAGCGGGAGGTTCCGTGAGCAGTTCTTC
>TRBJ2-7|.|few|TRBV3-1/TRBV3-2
CASSQDLWGSVSSEQYF
TGTGCCAGCAGCCAAGATTTATGGGGGAGTGTATCGAGCGAGCAGTACTTC
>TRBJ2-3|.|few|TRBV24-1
CATNGDTDTQYF
TGTGCCACAAATGGGGACACAGATACGCAGTATTTT
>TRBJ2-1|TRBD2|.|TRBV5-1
CASSLVASGINEQFF
TGCGCCAGCAGCTTGGTGGCTAGCGGCATTAATGAGCAGTTCTTC
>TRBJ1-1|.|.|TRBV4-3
CASSQVGPGRAFF
TGCGCCAGCAGCCAAGTTGGTCCAGGACGGGCTTTCTTT
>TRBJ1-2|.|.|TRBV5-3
CARSPTRSRHNYGYTF
TGTGCCAGAAGTCCGACGCGATCAAGGCACAACTATGGCTACACCTTC
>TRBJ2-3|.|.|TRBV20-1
CSASRGSTDTQYF
TGCAGTGCTAGTCGTGGGAGCACAGATACGCAGTATTTT
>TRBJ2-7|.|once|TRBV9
CASSVALGSSYEQYF
TGTGCCAGCAGCGTAGCCCTAGGTAGCTCCTACGAGCAGTACTTC
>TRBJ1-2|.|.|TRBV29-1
CSVRTAGPVNYGYTF
TGCAGCGTTCGGACGGCGGGACCGGTTAACTATGGCTACACCTTC
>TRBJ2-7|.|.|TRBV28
CASSLYGGSYEQYF
TGTGCCAGCAGTTTATACGGGGGCAGCTACGAGCAGTACTTC
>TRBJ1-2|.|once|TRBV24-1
CATSDSRENYGYTF
TGTGCCACCAGTGATTCCCGGGAGAACTATGGCTACACCTTC
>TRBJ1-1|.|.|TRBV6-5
CASSYRSGEAFF
TGTGCCAGCAGTTACCGGAGCGGTGAAGCTTTCTTT
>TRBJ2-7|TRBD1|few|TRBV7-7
CASSLSPGGEYEQYF
TGTGCTAGCAGCTTATCCCCAGGGGGCGAATACGAGCAGTACTTC
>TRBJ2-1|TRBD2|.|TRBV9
CASSPLTSGNNEQFF
TGTGCCAGCAGCCCCTTGACTAGCGGAAACAATGAGCAGTTCTTC
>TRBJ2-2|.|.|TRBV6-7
CASSLTLKAGGNTGELFF
TGTGCCAGCAGCCTCACCTTAAAAGCCGGGGGGAACACCGGGGAGCTGTTTTTT
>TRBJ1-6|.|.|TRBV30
CAWSVRVEQNSPLHF
TGTGCCTGGAGTGTGAGGGTCGAGCAGAATTCACCCCTCCACTTT
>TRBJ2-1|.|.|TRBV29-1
CSLQGSYNEQFF
TGCAGCCTACAGGGCTCCTACAATGAGCAGTTCTTC
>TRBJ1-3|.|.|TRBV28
CASSSGGGYSGNTIYF
TGTGCCAGCAGTTCCGGTGGGGGGTACTCTGGAAACACCATATATTTT
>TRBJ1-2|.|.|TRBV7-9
CAGVVTTNYGYTF
TGTGCAGGGGTTGTGACAACAAACTATGGCTACACCTTC
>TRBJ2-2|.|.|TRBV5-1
CASSLARWDTGELFF
TGCGCCAGCAGCTTGGCCAGGTGGGACACCGGGGAGCTGTTTTTT
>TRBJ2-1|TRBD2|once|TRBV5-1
CASSLATSGSYNEQFF
TGCGCCAGCAGCTTGGCGACTAGCGGTTCCTACAATGAGCAGTTCTTC
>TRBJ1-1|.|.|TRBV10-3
CAISEGEGTEAFF
TGTGCCATCTCGGAGGGGGAAGGAACTGAAGCTTTCTTT
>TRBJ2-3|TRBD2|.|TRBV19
CASSIRGSGMGTDTQYF
TGTGCCAGTAGTATTCGGGGTAGCGGGATGGGCACAGATACGCAGTATTTT
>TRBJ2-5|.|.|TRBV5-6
CASSFFPDQETQYF
TGTGCCAGCAGCTTCTTTCCGGACCAAGAGACCCAGTACTTC
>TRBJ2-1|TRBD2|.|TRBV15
CATGGRARNEQFF
TGTGCCACCGGCGGGAGGGCTAGGAATGAGCAGTTCTTC